This TCR beta chain was identified in a study of T cell responses to AZD1222 COVID-19 vaccine. The V and J ends lost 0 bases and 7 bases respectively, with 13 bases between them. Per germline, CDR1 SQVTM and CDR2 ANQGSEA. The CDR3 consists of 15 residues. Data came from immunoSEQ multiplex PCR; TCRdb stores just in-frame clones and leaves some out. This sample carries around 92,000 clones, 86% of them seen once, and the ten largest clones take approximately 10%. Sequenced here: peripheral blood, sampled on day 0 of AZD1222 vaccination. The TCR was taken from an adult in good health. The chain combines TRBV29-1 with TRBJ1-6; D unresolved. The CDR3 here is CSVEDGGIGNSPLHF. The DNA for the CDR3 is TGCAGCGTTGAAGATGGAGGTATTGGAAATTCACCCCTCCACTTT. Full variable domain (outside the CDR3, taken from reference TRBV29-1 and TRBJ1-6): SAVISQKPSRDICQRGTSLTIQCQVDSQVTMMFWYRQQPGQSLTLIATANQGSEATYESGFVIDKFPISRPNLTFSTLTVSNMSPEDSSIYLCSVEDGGIGNSPLHFGNGTRLTVT.